The present T cell receptor (beta chain) was sequenced within a study of T cells after yellow fever vaccination. Study details: Fractions of limited cellularity were prepared by means of SMART-Seq v4 Ultra Low Input.

About this clonotype itself: The antigen is unknown.

TCRdb independently ran MiXCR on the 5' RACE reads; one entry per CDR3 protein. Of some 350,000 distinct CDR3 sequences detected, approximately 4% appear once; the ten largest clones hold less than 25%. Overall study findings and caveats: It was a small share of clonotypes that appeared in both CD4 and CD8 compartments. Weaker overall, the secondary response nonetheless peaked faster (day 5 versus 15).

The V segment lost 3 bases and the J segment 6 bases; nucleotides outside the gene matches: 11. Germline V gene sequence: CDR1 LGHNT, CDR2 FRNRAP. The CDR3 is 17 amino acids. This specimen consisted of PBMCs, obtained 5 days after the yellow fever booster vaccination. V and J are TRBV12-5 and TRBJ2-1; 10 positions match TRBD1. The sequence was obtained from a man aged 18 to 29 who received the YFV17D yellow fever vaccine. The CDR3 spells CASGFILRDRGGNEQFF. CDR3 coding DNA: TGTGCTAGTGGTTTCATCCTCCGGGACAGGGGAGGCAATGAGCAGTTCTTC. The variable domain in full, completed from reference TRBV12-5 and TRBJ2-1, reads DARVTQTPRHKVTEMGQEVTMRCQPILGHNTVFWYRQTMMQGLELLAYFRNRAPLDDSGMPKDRFSAEMPDATLATLKIQPSEPRDSAVYFCASGFILRDRGGNEQFFGPGTRLTVL.